This T cell receptor (beta chain) was recorded in a study of blood T cell repertoires in COVID-19. Overall study context: There were acute and convalescent COVID-19 samples, and they came from the United States, Italy and Spain.

The V gene's germline CDR1 is MRHNA and CDR2 SNTAGT. Trimming shortened V by 6 bases and J by 3 bases, and 17 bases separated the two germline ends. This CDR3 has 15 residues. As processed by the authors: Estimated nucleated cell counts came from reference gene primer amplification. The assay was immunoSEQ multiplex PCR, and TCRdb's table has in-frame clones only and misses some. V and J calls and clone size are copied from that table; D and trimming were computed from the DNA. The sample lists about 230,000 clones; approximately 87% were seen once. Source material: peripheral blood. This TCR came from an older woman with active or convalescent COVID-19. The genes are TRBV6-4 and TRBJ1-2; a weak D match, TRBD1 (6 bases). CDR3 in amino acids: CASRPVGQGYYGYTF. CDR3 in DNA: TGTGCCAGCAGACCCGTGGGCCAGGGGTACTATGGCTACACCTTC.